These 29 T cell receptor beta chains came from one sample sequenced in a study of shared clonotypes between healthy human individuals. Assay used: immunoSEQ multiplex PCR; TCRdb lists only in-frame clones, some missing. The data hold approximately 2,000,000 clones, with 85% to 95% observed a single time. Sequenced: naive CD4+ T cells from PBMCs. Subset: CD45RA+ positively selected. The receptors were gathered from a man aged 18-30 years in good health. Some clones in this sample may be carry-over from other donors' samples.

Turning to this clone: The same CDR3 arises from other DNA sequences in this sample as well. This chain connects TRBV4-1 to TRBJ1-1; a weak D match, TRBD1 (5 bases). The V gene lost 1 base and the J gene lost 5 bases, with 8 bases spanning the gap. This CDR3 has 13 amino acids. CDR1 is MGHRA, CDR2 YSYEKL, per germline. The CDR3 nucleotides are TGCGCCAGCAGCCAAGTGGGGGGGACTGAAGCTTTCTTT. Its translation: CASSQVGGTEAFF.

The CDR3 coding sequence is TGTGCCAGTAGTATAGATTCGGCCGCCGAAGCTTTCTTT. This gives the protein CASSIDSAAEAFF. The V call is TRBV19, the J call TRBJ1-1; D gene unclear. The CDR3 contains 13 residues. Germline loops: CDR1 LNHDA, CDR2 SQIVND (reference sequence). Trimming took off 0 bases at V and 8 bases at J, with 10 bases between the two ends.

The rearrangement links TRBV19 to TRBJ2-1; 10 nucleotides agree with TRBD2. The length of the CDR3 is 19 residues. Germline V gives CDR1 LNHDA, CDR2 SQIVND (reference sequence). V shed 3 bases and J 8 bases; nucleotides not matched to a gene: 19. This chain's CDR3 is CASSMGSPSGSVLGHEQFF. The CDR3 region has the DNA TGTGCCAGTAGTATGGGGTCCCCTAGCGGGAGCGTCCTGGGCCATGAGCAGTTCTTC.

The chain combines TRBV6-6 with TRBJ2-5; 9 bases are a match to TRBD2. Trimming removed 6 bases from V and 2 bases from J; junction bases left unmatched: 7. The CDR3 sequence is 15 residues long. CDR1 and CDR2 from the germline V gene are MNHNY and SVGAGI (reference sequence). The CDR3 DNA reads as TGTGCCAGCAGATTCCATACTAGCGGGCAAGAGACCCAGTACTTC. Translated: CASRFHTSGQETQYF.

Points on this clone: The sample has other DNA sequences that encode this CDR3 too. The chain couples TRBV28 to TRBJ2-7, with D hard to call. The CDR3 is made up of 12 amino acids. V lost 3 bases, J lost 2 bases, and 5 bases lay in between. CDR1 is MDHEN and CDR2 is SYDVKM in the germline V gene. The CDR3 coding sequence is TGTGCCAGCAGTTTCGGCACCTACGAGCAGTACTTC. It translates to CASSFGTYEQYF. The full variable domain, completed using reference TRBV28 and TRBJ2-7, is DVKVTQSSRYLVKRTGEKVFLECVQDMDHENMFWYRQDPGLGLRLIYFSYDVKMKEKGDIPEGYSVSREKKERFSLILESASTNQTSMYLCASSFGTYEQYFGPGTRLTVT.

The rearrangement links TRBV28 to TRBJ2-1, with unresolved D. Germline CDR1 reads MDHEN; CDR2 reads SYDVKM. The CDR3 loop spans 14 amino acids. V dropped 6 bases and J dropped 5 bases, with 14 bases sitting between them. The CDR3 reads CASRSYYENNEQFF. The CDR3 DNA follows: TGTGCCAGCAGGTCGTATTACGAGAACAATGAGCAGTTCTTC.

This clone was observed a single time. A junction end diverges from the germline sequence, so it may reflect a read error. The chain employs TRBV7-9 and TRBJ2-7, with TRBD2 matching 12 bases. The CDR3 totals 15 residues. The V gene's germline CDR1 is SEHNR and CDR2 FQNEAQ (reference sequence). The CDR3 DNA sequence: TGTGCCAGCAGCCTAGCGGGAGGGGAATTCTACGAGCAGTACTTC. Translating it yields CASSLAGGEFYEQYF.

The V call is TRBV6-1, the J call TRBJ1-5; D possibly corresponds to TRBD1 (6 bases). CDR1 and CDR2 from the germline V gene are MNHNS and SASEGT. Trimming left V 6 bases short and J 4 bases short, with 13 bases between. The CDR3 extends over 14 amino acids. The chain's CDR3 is CASSIDRRNQPQHF. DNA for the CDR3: TGTGCCAGCAGCATTGACAGGAGAAATCAGCCCCAGCATTTT.

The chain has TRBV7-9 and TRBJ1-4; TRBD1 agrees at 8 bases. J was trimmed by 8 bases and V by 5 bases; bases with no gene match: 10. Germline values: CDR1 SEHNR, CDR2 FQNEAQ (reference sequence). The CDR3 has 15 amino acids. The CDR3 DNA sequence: TGTGCCAGCAGCCGAGCCGGGACAGGCGGCGAAAAACTGTTTTTT. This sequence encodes CASSRAGTGGEKLFF.

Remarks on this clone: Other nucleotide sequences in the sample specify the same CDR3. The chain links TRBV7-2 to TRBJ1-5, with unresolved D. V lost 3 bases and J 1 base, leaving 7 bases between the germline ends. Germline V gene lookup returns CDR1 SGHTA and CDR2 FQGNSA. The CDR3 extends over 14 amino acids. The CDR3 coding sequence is TGTGCCAGCAGCTTTGGTTTGAGCAATCAGCCCCAGCATTTT. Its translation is CASSFGLSNQPQHF.

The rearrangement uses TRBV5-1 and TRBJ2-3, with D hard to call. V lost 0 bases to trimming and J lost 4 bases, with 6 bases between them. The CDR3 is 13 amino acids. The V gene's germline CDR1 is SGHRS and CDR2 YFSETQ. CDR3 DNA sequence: TGCGCCAGCAGCTTGGGGTGGGCAGATACGCAGTATTTT. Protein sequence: CASSLGWADTQYF.

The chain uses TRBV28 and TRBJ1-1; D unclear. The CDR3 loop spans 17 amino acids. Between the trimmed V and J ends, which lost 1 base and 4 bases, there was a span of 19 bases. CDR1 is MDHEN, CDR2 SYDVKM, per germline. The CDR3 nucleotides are TGTGCCAGCAGTTTATATGCAGGAGAAGCCTTAACCACTGAAGCTTTCTTT. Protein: CASSLYAGEALTTEAFF.

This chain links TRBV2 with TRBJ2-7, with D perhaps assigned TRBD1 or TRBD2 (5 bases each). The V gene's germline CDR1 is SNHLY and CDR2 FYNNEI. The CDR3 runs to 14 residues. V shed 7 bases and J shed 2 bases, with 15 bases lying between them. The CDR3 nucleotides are TGTGCCAGCATTGCCGGGGCGGTGACCTACGAGCAGTACTTC. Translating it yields CASIAGAVTYEQYF.

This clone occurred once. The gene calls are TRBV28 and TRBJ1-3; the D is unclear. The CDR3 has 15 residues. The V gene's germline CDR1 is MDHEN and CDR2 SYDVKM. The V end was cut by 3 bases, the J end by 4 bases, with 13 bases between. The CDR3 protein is CASSFGGRTGNTIYF. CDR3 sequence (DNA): TGTGCCAGCAGTTTTGGAGGCCGAACCGGAAACACCATATATTTT.

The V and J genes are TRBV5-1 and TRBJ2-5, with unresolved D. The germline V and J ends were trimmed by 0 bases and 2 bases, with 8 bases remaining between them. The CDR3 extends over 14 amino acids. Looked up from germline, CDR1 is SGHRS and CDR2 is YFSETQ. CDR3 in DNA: TGCGCCAGCAGCTTGGCCACCACACAAGAGACCCAGTACTTC. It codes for CASSLATTQETQYF.

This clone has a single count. CDR3 loop: CASSVRQGSYGYTF. Written as DNA, the CDR3 is TGTGCCAGCAGCGTACGACAGGGAAGCTATGGCTACACCTTC. This rearrangement joins TRBV9 to TRBJ1-2; the match to TRBD1 covers 7 bases. The junction had 4 bases not matched to a gene; V was cut back by 1 base and J by 4 bases. The germline gives CDR1 SGDLS, CDR2 YYNGEE. This CDR3 comprises 14 residues.

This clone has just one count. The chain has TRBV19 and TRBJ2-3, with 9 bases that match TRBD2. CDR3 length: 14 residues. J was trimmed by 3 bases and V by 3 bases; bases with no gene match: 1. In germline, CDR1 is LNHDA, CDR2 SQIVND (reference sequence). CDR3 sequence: CASSITSGTDTQYF. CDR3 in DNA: TGTGCCAGTAGTATCACTAGCGGGACAGATACGCAGTATTTT.

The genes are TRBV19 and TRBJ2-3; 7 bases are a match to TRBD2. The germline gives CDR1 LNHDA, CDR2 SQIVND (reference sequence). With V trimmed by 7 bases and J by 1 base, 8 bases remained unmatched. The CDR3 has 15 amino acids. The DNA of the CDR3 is TGTGCCAGTACCCCGGGGGGAGGGGGCACAGATACGCAGTATTTT. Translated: CASTPGGGGTDTQYF.

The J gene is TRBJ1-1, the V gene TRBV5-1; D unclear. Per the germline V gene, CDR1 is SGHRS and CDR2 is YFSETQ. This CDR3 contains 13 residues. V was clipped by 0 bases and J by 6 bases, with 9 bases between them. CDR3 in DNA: TGCGCCAGCAGCTTGGGAGGGAGGGCTGAAGCTTTCTTT. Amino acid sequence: CASSLGGRAEAFF.

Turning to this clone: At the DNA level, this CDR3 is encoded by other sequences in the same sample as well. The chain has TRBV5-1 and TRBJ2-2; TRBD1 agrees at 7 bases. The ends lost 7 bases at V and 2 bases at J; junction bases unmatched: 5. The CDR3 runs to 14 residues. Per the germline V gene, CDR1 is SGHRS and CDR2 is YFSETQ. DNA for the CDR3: TGCGCCAGCGGCGAGGGGGCCAACACCGGGGAGCTGTTTTTT. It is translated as CASGEGANTGELFF.

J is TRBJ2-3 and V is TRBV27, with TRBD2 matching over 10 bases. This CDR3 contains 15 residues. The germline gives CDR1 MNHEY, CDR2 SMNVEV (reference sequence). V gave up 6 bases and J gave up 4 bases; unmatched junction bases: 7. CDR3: CASSNPSGRADTQYF. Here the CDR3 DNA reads TGTGCCAGCAGCAACCCCAGCGGGAGGGCAGATACGCAGTATTTT.

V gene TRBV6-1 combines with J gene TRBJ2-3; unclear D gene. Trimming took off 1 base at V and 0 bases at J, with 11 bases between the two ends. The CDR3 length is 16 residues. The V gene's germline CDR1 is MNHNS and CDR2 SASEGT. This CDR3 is CASSEVGGTSTDTQYF. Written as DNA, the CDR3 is TGTGCCAGCAGTGAAGTCGGCGGTACTAGCACAGATACGCAGTATTTT.

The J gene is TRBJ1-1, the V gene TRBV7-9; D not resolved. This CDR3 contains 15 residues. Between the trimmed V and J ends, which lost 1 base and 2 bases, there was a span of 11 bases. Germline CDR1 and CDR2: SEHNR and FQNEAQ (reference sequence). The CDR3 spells CASSLVVRVNTEAFF. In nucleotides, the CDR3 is TGTGCCAGCAGCTTAGTCGTTAGGGTTAACACTGAAGCTTTCTTT.

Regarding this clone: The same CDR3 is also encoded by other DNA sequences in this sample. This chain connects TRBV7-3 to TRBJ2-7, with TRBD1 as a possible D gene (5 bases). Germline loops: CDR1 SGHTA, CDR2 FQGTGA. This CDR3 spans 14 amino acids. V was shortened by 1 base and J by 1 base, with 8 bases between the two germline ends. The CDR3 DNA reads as TGTGCCAGCAGCTTAAATGCAGGGTCCTACGAGCAGTACTTC. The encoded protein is CASSLNAGSYEQYF.

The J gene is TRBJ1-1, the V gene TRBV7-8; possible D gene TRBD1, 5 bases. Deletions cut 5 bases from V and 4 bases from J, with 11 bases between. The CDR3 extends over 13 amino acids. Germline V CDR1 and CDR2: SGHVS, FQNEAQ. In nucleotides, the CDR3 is TGTGCCAGCAGCCCCGGGGGGGGCACTGAAGCTTTCTTT. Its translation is CASSPGGGTEAFF.

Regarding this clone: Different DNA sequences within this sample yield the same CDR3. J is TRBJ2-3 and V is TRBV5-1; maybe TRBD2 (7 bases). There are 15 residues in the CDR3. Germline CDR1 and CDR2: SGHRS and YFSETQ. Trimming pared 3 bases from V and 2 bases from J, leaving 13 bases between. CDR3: CASSSLAGATDTQYF. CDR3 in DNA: TGCGCCAGCAGCTCCTTGGCGGGGGCCACAGATACGCAGTATTTT. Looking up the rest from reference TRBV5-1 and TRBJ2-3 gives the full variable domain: KAGVTQTPRYLIKTRGQQVTLSCSPISGHRSVSWYQQTPGQGLQFLFEYFSETQRNKGNFPGRFSGRQFSNSRSEMNVSTLELGDSALYLCASSSLAGATDTQYFGPGTRLTVL.

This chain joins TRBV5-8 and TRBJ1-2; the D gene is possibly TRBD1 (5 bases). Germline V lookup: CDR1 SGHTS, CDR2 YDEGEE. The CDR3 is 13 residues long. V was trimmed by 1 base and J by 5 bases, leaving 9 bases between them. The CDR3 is CASSLIDSYGYTF. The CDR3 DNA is TGTGCCAGCAGCTTGATAGACAGTTATGGCTACACCTTC. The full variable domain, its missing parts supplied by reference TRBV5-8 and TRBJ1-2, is EAGVTQSPTHLIKTRGQQATLRCSPISGHTSVYWYQQALGLGLQFLLWYDEGEERNRGNFPPRFSGRQFPNYSSELNVNALELEDSALYLCASSLIDSYGYTFGSGTRLTVV.

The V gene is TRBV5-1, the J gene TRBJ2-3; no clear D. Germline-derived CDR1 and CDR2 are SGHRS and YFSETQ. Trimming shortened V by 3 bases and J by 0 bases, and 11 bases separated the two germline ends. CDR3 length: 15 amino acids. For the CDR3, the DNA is TGCGCCAGCAGCTGGGCTCTAGGCAGCACAGATACGCAGTATTTT. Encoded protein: CASSWALGSTDTQYF.

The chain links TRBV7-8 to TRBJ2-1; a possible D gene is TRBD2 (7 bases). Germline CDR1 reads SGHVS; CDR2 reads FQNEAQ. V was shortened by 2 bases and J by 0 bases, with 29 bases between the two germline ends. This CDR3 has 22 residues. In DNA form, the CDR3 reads TGTGCCAGCAGCTTACAGGGGTACTCGGGGGGAAGGTACCTATCCTCCTACAATGAGCAGTTCTTC. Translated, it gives CASSLQGYSGGRYLSSYNEQFF.